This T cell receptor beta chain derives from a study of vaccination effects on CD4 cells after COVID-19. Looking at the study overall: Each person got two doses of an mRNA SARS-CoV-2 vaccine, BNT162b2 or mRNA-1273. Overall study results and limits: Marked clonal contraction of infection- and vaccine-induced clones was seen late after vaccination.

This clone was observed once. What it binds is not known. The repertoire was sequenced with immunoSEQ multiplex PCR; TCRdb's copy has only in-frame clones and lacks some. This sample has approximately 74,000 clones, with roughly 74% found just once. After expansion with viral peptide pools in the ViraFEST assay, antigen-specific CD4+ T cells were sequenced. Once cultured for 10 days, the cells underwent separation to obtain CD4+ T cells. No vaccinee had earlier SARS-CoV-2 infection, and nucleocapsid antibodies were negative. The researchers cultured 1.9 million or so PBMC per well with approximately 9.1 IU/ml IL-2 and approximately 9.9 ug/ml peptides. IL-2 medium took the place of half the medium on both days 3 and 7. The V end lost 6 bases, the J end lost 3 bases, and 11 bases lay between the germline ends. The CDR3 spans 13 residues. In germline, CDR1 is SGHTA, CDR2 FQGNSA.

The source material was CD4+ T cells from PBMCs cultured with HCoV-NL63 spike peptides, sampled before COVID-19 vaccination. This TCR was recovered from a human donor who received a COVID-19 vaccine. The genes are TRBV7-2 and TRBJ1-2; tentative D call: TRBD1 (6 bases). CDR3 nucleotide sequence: TGTGCCAGCAGTCGGACAGAGCACTATGGCTACACCTTC. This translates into CASSRTEHYGYTF.